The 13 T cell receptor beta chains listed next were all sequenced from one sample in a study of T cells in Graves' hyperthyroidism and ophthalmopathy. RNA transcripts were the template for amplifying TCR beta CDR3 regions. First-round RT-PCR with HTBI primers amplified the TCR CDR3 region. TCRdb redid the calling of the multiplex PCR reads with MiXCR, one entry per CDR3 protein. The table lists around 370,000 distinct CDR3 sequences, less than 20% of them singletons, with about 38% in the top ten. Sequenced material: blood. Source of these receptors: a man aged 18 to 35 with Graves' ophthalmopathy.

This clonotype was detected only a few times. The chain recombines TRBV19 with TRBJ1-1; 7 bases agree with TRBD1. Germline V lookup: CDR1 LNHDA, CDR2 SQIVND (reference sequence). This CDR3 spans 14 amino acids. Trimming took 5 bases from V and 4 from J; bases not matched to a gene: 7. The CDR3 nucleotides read TGTGCCAGTAGTCGGAGGACAGGTCTCACTGAAGCTTTCTTT. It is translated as CASSRRTGLTEAFF.

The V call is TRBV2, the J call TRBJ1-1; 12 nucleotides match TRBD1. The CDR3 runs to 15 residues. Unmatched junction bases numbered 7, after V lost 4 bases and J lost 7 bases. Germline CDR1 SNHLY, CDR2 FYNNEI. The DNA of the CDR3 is TGTGCCAGCAGTGTTGACCGGGACAGGGGGCTTGAAGCTTTCTTT. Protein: CASSVDRDRGLEAFF. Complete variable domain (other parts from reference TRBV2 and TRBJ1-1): EPEVTQTPSHQVTQMGQEVILRCVPISNHLYFYWYRQILGQKVEFLVSFYNNEISEKSEIFDDQFSVERPDGSNFTLKIRSTKLEDSAMYFCASSVDRDRGLEAFFGQGTRLTVV.

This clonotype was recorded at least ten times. The CDR3 spells CASSQSLNQPQHF. The CDR3 DNA reads TGTGCCAGCAGCCAAAGTTTAAATCAGCCCCAGCATTTT. This chain uses TRBV3-1 with TRBJ1-5; D remains unclear. This CDR3 has 13 residues. Germline V CDR1 and CDR2: LGHDT, YNNKEL (reference sequence). Trimming left V 2 bases short and J 4 bases short, with 6 bases between.

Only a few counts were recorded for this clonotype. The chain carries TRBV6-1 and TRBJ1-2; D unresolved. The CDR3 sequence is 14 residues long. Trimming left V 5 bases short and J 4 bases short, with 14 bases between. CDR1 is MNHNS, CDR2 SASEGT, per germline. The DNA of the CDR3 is TGTGCCAGCAGTTCGAGTCCGGCGGGCTATGGCTACACCTTC. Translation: CASSSSPAGYGYTF.

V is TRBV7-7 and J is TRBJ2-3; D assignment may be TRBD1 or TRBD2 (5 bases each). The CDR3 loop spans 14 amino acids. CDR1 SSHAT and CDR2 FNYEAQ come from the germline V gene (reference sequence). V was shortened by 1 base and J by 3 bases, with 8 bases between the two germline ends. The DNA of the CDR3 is TGTGCCAGCAGCTTAGGGGGGTTAACAGATACGCAGTATTTT. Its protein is CASSLGGLTDTQYF. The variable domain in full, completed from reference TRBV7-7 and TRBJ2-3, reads GAGVSQSPRYKVTKRGQDVTLRCDPISSHATLYWYQQALGQGPEFLTYFNYEAQPDKSGLPSDRFSAERPEGSISTLTIQRTEQRDSAMYRCASSLGGLTDTQYFGPGTRLTVL.

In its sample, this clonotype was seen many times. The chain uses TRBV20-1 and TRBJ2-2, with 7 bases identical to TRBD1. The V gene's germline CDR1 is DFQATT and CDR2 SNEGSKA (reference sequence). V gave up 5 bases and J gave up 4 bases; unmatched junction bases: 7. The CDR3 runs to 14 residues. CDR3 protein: CSAGDRTFTGELFF. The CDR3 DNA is TGCAGTGCTGGGGACAGAACCTTCACCGGGGAGCTGTTTTTT.

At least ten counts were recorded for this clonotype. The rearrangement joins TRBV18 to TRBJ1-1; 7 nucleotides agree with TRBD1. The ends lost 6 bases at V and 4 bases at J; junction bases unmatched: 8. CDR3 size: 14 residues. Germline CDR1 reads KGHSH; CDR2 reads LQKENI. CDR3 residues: CASSRQGGGTEAFF. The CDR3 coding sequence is TGTGCCAGCTCGCGACAGGGCGGGGGCACTGAAGCTTTCTTT.

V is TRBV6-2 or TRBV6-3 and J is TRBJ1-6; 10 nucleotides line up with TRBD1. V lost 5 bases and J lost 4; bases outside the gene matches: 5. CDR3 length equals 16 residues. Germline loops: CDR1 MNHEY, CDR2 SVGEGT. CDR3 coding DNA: TGTGCCAGCAGTCACCGGGACAGGGGTTATAATTCACCCCTCCACTTT. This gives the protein CASSHRDRGYNSPLHF.

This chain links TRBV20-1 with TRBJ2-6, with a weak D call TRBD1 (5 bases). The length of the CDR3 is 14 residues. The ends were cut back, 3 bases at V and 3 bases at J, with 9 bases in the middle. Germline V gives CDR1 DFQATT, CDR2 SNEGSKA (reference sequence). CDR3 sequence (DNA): TGCAGTGCTAGGGTTGACAGTGGGGCCAACGTCCTGACTTTC. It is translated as CSARVDSGANVLTF.

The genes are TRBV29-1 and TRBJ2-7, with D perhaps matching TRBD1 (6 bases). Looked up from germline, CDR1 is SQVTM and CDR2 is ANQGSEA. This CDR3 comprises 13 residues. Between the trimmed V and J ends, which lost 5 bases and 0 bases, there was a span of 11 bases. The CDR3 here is CSVSADSSYEQYF. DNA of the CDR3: TGCAGCGTTTCCGCGGACAGCTCCTACGAGCAGTACTTC.

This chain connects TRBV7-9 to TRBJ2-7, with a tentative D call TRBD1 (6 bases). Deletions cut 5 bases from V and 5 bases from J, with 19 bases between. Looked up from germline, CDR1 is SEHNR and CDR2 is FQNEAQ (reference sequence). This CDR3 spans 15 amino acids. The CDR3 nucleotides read TGTGCCAGCAGCCCACATTGGTCAGGGGACGACGAGCAGTACTTC. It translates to CASSPHWSGDDEQYF.

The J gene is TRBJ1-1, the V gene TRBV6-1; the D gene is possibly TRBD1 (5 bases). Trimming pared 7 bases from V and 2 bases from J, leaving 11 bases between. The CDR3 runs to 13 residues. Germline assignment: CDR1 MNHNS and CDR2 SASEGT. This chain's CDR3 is CASTQGVNTEAFF. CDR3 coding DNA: TGTGCCAGCACGCAGGGTGTCAACACTGAAGCTTTCTTT.

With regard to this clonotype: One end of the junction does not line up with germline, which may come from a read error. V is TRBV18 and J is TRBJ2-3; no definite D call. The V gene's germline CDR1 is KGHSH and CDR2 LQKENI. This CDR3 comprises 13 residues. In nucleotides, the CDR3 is TGTGCCAGCCCACCCACCCGTACAGATACGCAGTATTTT. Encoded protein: CASPPTRTDTQYF.